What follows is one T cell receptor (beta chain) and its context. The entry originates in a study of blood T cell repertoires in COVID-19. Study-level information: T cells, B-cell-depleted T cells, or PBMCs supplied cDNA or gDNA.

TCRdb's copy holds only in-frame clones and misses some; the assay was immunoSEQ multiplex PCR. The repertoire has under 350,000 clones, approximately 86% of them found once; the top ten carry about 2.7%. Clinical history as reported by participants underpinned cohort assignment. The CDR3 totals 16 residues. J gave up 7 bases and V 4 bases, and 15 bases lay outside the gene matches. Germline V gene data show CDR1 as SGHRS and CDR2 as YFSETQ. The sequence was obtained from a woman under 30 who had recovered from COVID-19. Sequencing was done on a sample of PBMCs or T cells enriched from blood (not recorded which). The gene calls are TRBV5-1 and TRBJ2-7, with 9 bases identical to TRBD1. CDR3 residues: CASSPEPDRGRGEQYF. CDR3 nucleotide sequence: TGCGCCAGCAGCCCTGAACCGGACAGGGGCCGAGGGGAGCAGTACTTC.